This T cell receptor (beta chain) was captured by sequencing in a study of regulatory T cells in long-lasting Graves disease. Whole-study findings and limits: With approximately 2,800 shared public clonotypes, persistent patients exceeded new patients, who shared over 850.

The germline CDR1 and CDR2 sequences are SGHVS and FQNEAQ. V shed 6 bases and J 4 bases; nucleotides not matched to a gene: 6. The CDR3 loop spans 14 amino acids. This sample's time point: newly diagnosed GD, antithyroid drugs for less than 3 months. PBMC RNA served as the TCR library source. This clonotype was observed at least ten times. Its specificity is unknown. Both iRepertoire HTBI primers and Arm-PCR of CDR3 regions were used to build the TCR beta libraries. TCRdb independently ran MiXCR on the multiplex PCR reads; one entry per CDR3 protein. The sample lists almost 450,000 distinct CDR3 sequences; roughly 15% were seen once. The sample also formed part of further work on T cells in Graves' hyperthyroidism and ophthalmopathy. Turning to that study: RT-PCR in the first round (using the HTBI primer set) targeted the TCR CDR3. The blood repertoire included most of the expanded thyroid clonotypes above 0.001.

The clonotype originates from a woman aged 30 to 39 with Graves disease. Material: peripheral blood mononuclear cells (PBMCs), obtained at new diagnosis, from a patient treated with antithyroid drugs. The chain recombines TRBV7-8 with TRBJ2-1; 7 nucleotides agree with TRBD2. Written as DNA, the CDR3 is TGTGCCAGCAGACTACGGGACTATTACAATGAGCAGTTCTTC. Residues: CASRLRDYYNEQFF.